This record covers a single T cell receptor (beta chain). The antigen it binds to is not known. It has no much larger one-base neighbor in the sample; base qualities were not kept. There are 15 amino acids in the CDR3, from cysteine to phenylalanine inclusive. Of all the DNA, just the CDR3 is kept, 45 bases in frame from base 1. V loses 4 bases at its end and J loses 7 bases; junction bases beyond the gene matches: 9. CDR1 and CDR2, per the germline V gene, are SGHTA and FQGTGA. Receptor libraries were prepared by the immunoSEQ multiplex PCR assay. DNA from the CD4+ T cells that had been cultured and isolated underwent TCR beta CDR3 sequencing. In the authors' own workflow: Non-productive TCR sequences were removed and reads were trimmed to the CDR3 region, keeping CDR3s of at least 7 amino acids. The MANAFEST web app was used to pick out antigen-specific clonotypes by comparing their expansion in peptide wells with that in reference cultures. To be called positive, a clone needed expansion at FDR<0.05 compared with the reference and with all other wells, an odds ratio greater than 5, and a frequency greater than 0.1% in two replicate wells. Cross-reactive clonotypes were defined as significantly expanded in SARS-CoV-2 spike wells and in at least one common cold coronavirus spike condition. CDR3 similarity was assessed by Levenshtein distance with the stringdist R package, and unrooted trees were built with ape in R 3.6.1. This immuneACCESS table, as held by TCRdb, lists in-frame sequences with V and J called but not all clones. Of the missing ones, under half trace to an unresolved V gene in checked studies; the others have no known cause. That table gives V, J and clone size, and the DNA gave D and trimming. Here the sample has 84,000 or so clones; around four fifths occur a single time. In total, the top ten clones hold around 1.1% of the sample.

These data come from a study of vaccination effects on CD4 cells after COVID-19 (dated by TCRdb to between 2020 and 2023). Context from the whole study: Post-vaccine samples across the study were collected a median of 72 days after the second dose, with a range of 14 to 241. SARS-CoV-2 spike-specific CD4+ TCR repertoires were compared before and after mRNA vaccination in COVID-19 convalescent patients and in infection-naive vaccine recipients. Altogether, some ten COVID-19 convalescent patients and 4 SARS-CoV-2-naive healthy vaccine recipients made up the full study. The Oncomine TCR Beta short-read assay on an Illumina iSeq 100 was used to sequence cultures from other donors in the study.

In the ViraFEST assay, PBMC were stimulated with viral peptide pools, and TCR sequencing was then used to find antigen-specific CD4+ T cell clonotypes based on their expansion. After 10 to 11 days of culture, CD4+ T cells were isolated with the EasySep CD4+ T cell isolation kit. Two doses of either the BNT162b2 or the mRNA-1273 mRNA SARS-CoV-2 vaccine were administered to participants. None of the healthy vaccine recipients had a prior SARS-CoV-2 infection, which was confirmed by nucleocapsid antibody tests that came back negative both before and after vaccination. Over 1.5 million PBMC per well were cultured with 8.5 to 10 ug/ml peptides in IMDM containing around 5% human AB serum, roughly 10 IU/ml IL-2 and gentamicin. On days 3 and 7, half of the culture medium was replaced with fresh IL-2-containing medium. Unless noted otherwise, every peptide stimulation condition was cultured in triplicate wells. Using Ficoll-Paque Plus gradient centrifugation, PBMC were separated from whole blood and then either used fresh or cryopreserved at -140C. The spike proteins of SARS-CoV-2 and of the common cold coronaviruses HCoV-NL63, HCoV-OC43 and HCoV-229E were spanned by overlapping peptide pools. The QIAamp micro DNA kit was used to extract genomic DNA from the cultured CD4+ T cells.

What the authors observed across the whole study: Among healthy vaccine recipients, nearly all vaccine-induced clones were SARS-CoV-2 mono-reactive, and only 1 of 255 was cross-reactive with common cold coronaviruses. Limitations of the study were the small number of convalescent patients and the absence of early post-infection timepoints. Both infection-induced and vaccine-induced clones contracted markedly at late post-vaccination timepoints, which is consistent with waning T cell responses.

The sequence links TRBV7-3 to TRBJ2-1, with 8 bases aligning to TRBD2. The sequences come from CD4+ T cells from PBMCs cultured with HCoV-OC43 spike peptides, collected after COVID-19 vaccination. The cell subset or site label of this sample denotes: HCoV-OC43 spike overlapping peptide pool stimulation. This receptor was obtained from a human donor who received a COVID-19 vaccine. The base sequence is TGTGCCAGCAGCTCGAGCGGGGGCGACCGGAATGAGCAGTTCTTC. This codes for CASSSSGGDRNEQFF. The entire variable domain, with the stretches around the CDR3 drawn from the reference TRBV7-3 and TRBJ2-1 proteins, is GAGVSQTPSNKVTEKGKYVELRCDPISGHTALYWYRQSLGQGPEFLIYFQGTGAADDSGLPNDRFFAVRPEGSVSTLKIQRTERGDSAVYLCASSSSGGDRNEQFFGPGTRLTVL.